Presented here are 25 T cell receptor beta chains from one specimen sequenced in a study of early T cells in non-severe SARS-CoV-2 infection. TCRdb recomputed calls from the 5' RACE reads with MiXCR, one row per CDR3 protein. This table holds under 85,000 distinct CDR3 sequences, roughly an eighth found once. The sequenced sample consisted of whole blood. Receptors originate from an adult who was a healthcare worker with PCR-confirmed SARS-CoV-2 infection or an uninfected control (not recorded which).

This clonotype appeared once. Just one base apart from a much larger clone, this may be a read error. The V call is TRBV5-1, the J call TRBJ2-2, with a tentative D call TRBD1 (6 bases). The length of the CDR3 is 13 residues. The germline gives CDR1 SGHRS, CDR2 YFSETQ. The CDR3 DNA is TGCGCCAGCAGCAAGGACAGCACCGGGGAGCTGTATTTT. Protein sequence: CASSKDSTGELYF. Using reference TRBV5-1 and TRBJ2-2 for the parts outside the CDR3, the full variable domain is KAGVTQTPRYLIKTRGQQVTLSCSPISGHRSVSWYQQTPGQGLQFLFEYFSETQRNKGNFPGRFSGRQFSNSRSEMNVSTLELGDSALYLCASSKDSTGELYFGEGSRLTVL.

This clonotype was observed many times. The genes are TRBV20-1 and TRBJ2-1; 10 positions agree with TRBD2. The CDR3 is 13 residues long. The trim removed 5 bases at V and 8 bases at J, leaving 6 bases unmatched. The germline gives CDR1 DFQATT, CDR2 SNEGSKA (reference sequence). CDR3 amino acids: CSAYSGRVYEQFF. DNA of the CDR3: TGCAGTGCTTACAGCGGGAGGGTATATGAGCAGTTCTTC.

CDR3 sequence reads: CASSLGARAEAFF. CDR3 sequence (DNA): TGTGCCAGCAGCTTAGGAGCTCGGGCTGAAGCTTTCTTT. J is TRBJ1-1 and V is TRBV11-3; D call uncertain. With 1 base removed from V and 6 bases from J, the gap between germline ends came to 9 bases. This CDR3 has 13 residues. Germline V CDR1 and CDR2: SGHNT, YENEEA.

The rearrangement links TRBV29-1 to TRBJ2-1; D is tentatively TRBD1 or TRBD2 (6 bases each). The V gene's germline CDR1 is SQVTM and CDR2 ANQGSEA. Trimming left V 4 bases short and J 8 bases short, with 15 bases between. This CDR3 contains 13 residues. The CDR3 spells CSVAPGAGHEQFF. DNA of the CDR3: TGCAGCGTTGCCCCGGGGGCAGGTCATGAGCAGTTCTTC.

V gene TRBV2 combines with J gene TRBJ1-6; D not resolved. V lost 3 bases to trimming and J lost 7 bases, with 13 bases between them. Germline lookup yields CDR1 SNHLY and CDR2 FYNNEI. The length of the CDR3 is 15 residues. CDR3 nucleotides: TGTGCCAGCAGTGATTTACTGCCGCCAAATTCACCCCTCCACTTT. It codes for CASSDLLPPNSPLHF.

This clonotype has ten or more counts. The rearrangement links TRBV7-2 to TRBJ1-1, with D possibly TRBD1 on 6 matching bases. This CDR3 contains 14 residues. In germline, CDR1 is SGHTA, CDR2 FQGNSA. Trimming left V 1 base short and J 4 bases short, with 10 bases between. CDR3 residues: CASSLGRGSTEAFF. CDR3 coding DNA: TGTGCCAGCAGCTTAGGCAGGGGTAGCACTGAAGCTTTCTTT. Based on the CDR3 plus reference TRBV7-2 and TRBJ1-1, the full variable domain is GAGVSQSPSNKVTEKGKDVELRCDPISGHTALYWYRQSLGQGLEFLIYFQGNSAPDKSGLPSDRFSAERTGGSVSTLTIQRTQQEDSAVYLCASSLGRGSTEAFFGQGTRLTVV.

The chain has TRBV3-1 and TRBJ1-2; D might be TRBD1 (5 bases). CDR1 is LGHDT and CDR2 is YNNKEL in the germline V gene (reference sequence). The CDR3 is made up of 14 amino acids. With 7 bases removed from V and 2 bases from J, the gap between germline ends came to 14 bases. The CDR3 reads CASTPGLENYGYTF. The CDR3 DNA sequence: TGTGCCAGCACCCCGGGACTCGAGAACTATGGCTACACCTTC.

This clonotype was recorded many times. The rearrangement uses TRBV20-1 and TRBJ2-7; D possibly matches TRBD1 or TRBD2 (6 bases each). This CDR3 is 15 amino acids long. Per the germline V gene, CDR1 is DFQATT and CDR2 is SNEGSKA (reference sequence). The V end lost 3 bases, the J end lost 1 base, and 16 bases lay between the germline ends. The CDR3 DNA follows: TGCAGTGCTAGTGGGGGACCGGGGGCTTCCTACGAGCAGTACTTC. Its protein is CSASGGPGASYEQYF.

The chain uses TRBV3-1 and TRBJ2-2; D is unclear. Germline CDR1 is LGHDT and CDR2 is YNNKEL (reference sequence). This CDR3 has 12 amino acids. Trimming left V 4 bases short and J 3 bases short, with 3 bases between. The CDR3 DNA follows: TGTGCCAGCAGCCTATACACCGGGGAGCTGTTTTTT. Its translation: CASSLYTGELFF.

This clonotype was seen repeatedly, ten times or more. This rearrangement joins TRBV5-1 to TRBJ2-3; D is undetermined. Germline-derived CDR1 and CDR2 are SGHRS and YFSETQ. CDR3 length: 14 amino acids. Trimming shortened V by 3 bases and J by 1 base, and 9 bases separated the two germline ends. CDR3 nucleotides: TGCGCCAGCAGCTCGAGGCAGGGCACAGATACGCAGTATTTT. It specifies CASSSRQGTDTQYF.

Many counts were recorded for this clonotype. This chain uses TRBV7-3 with TRBJ2-1, with 7 nucleotides matching TRBD2. Trimming at V came to 3 bases and at J to 1 base, leaving 3 bases not matched to a gene. Germline assignment: CDR1 SGHTA and CDR2 FQGTGA. This CDR3 contains 15 residues. CDR3 loop: CASSFAGVSYNEQFF. The CDR3, as DNA: TGTGCCAGCAGCTTTGCGGGAGTATCCTACAATGAGCAGTTCTTC.

Only a few counts were recorded for this clonotype. This sequence joins TRBV12-3 or TRBV12-4 and TRBJ2-7; TRBD2 matches 8 bases. The length of the CDR3 is 14 residues. V lost 1 base and J lost 6; bases outside the gene matches: 5. The CDR3 region is CASSLEELAAEQYF. In DNA, the CDR3 is TGTGCCAGCAGTTTAGAAGAACTAGCGGCCGAGCAGTACTTC.

The chain carries TRBV20-1 and TRBJ2-1, with 16 nucleotides matching TRBD2. The CDR3 is 19 amino acids. The germline V gene has CDR1 DFQATT and CDR2 SNEGSKA (reference sequence). Trimming at V came to 3 bases and at J to 4 bases, leaving 12 bases not matched to a gene. As DNA, the CDR3 is TGCAGTGCTAGCCCCGCCGGGACTAGCGGGGGGGCCGGTTACAATGAGCAGTTCTTC. It specifies CSASPAGTSGGAGYNEQFF.

This clonotype was seen many times. This chain connects TRBV7-2 to TRBJ2-7, with no clear D. This CDR3 is 13 amino acids long. Trimming removed 2 bases from V and 0 bases from J, with 5 bases in between. Germline V gene data show CDR1 as SGHTA and CDR2 as FQGNSA. This CDR3 reads CASSLRVSYEQYF. The CDR3 DNA follows: TGTGCCAGCAGCTTAAGGGTCTCCTACGAGCAGTACTTC.

This clonotype was seen repeatedly, ten times or more. The chain employs TRBV10-3 and TRBJ1-5; tentatively, D is TRBD1 (5 bases). The germline V gene has CDR1 ENHRY and CDR2 SYGVKD. Trimming removed 8 bases at V and 4 bases at J, with 12 bases between. The CDR3 spans 13 residues. As DNA, the CDR3 is TGTGCCATCGGGACCGGGTTGAATCAGCCCCAGCATTTT. Protein product: CAIGTGLNQPQHF.

This clonotype was recorded at least ten times. The CDR3 spells CSVETGVGQPQHF. Written as DNA, the CDR3 is TGCAGCGTTGAAACAGGGGTCGGCCAGCCCCAGCATTTT. This sequence joins TRBV29-1 and TRBJ1-5, with 7 positions matching TRBD1. The V and J ends lost 2 bases and 7 bases, in that order; junction bases with no gene match: 5. CDR1 SQVTM and CDR2 ANQGSEA come from the germline V gene. The CDR3 sequence is 13 residues long.

This chain joins TRBV29-1 and TRBJ2-7; D not resolved. CDR3 length: 11 residues. Trimming stripped 4 bases from V and 2 bases from J, with 6 bases between. Germline V gene data show CDR1 as SQVTM and CDR2 as ANQGSEA. The CDR3 coding sequence is TGCAGCGTTGCTGGCCCCTACGAGCAGTACTTC. Its translation is CSVAGPYEQYF.

The rearrangement links TRBV20-1 to TRBJ2-3; D remains ambiguous. The germline V and J ends were trimmed by 6 bases and 4 bases, with 8 bases remaining between them. The CDR3 runs to 11 residues. Germline CDR1 is DFQATT and CDR2 is SNEGSKA (reference sequence). CDR3 loop: CSAQLSDTQYF. CDR3 bases: TGCAGTGCCCAGCTGTCAGATACGCAGTATTTT.

This clonotype has a count of ten or more. Written as DNA, the CDR3 is TGTGCCAGCAGCGACTATTTCACTAATGAAAAACTGTTTTTT. Amino acid sequence: CASSDYFTNEKLFF. This chain links TRBV5-8 with TRBJ1-4; D gene unclear. Germline V CDR1 and CDR2: SGHTS, YDEGEE. The ends were cut back, 4 bases at V and 2 bases at J, with 9 bases in the middle. CDR3 size: 14 residues.

In its sample, this clonotype was seen many times. This sequence joins TRBV2 and TRBJ1-5, with D hard to call. Germline CDR1 SNHLY, CDR2 FYNNEI. Trimming took 7 bases from V and 0 from J, leaving 28 bases between them. This CDR3 has 20 amino acids. The CDR3 coding sequence is TGTGCCAGCACGATCCTACCGGCCCTCGCCGGGCAAAATAGCAATCAGCCCCAGCATTTT. Its protein product is CASTILPALAGQNSNQPQHF.

The chain links TRBV5-1 to TRBJ2-5; TRBD1 aligns across 7 bases. Germline CDR1 and CDR2: SGHRS and YFSETQ. The J segment lost 9 bases and the V segment lost 4 bases, leaving 3 bases of the junction unmatched. The CDR3 contains 11 residues. The CDR3 DNA reads as TGCGCCAGCAGCCCGCAGGGGGCCCAGTACTTC. Protein product: CASSPQGAQYF.

This clonotype was seen a handful of times. The V call is TRBV11-2, the J call TRBJ2-1; D remains unclear. Between the trimmed V and J ends, which lost 4 bases and 13 bases, there was a span of 14 bases. The CDR3 is made up of 12 amino acids. CDR1 and CDR2 (germline): SGHAT, FQNNGV. The CDR3 sequence is CASSSHAEPQFF. The CDR3, as DNA: TGTGCCAGCAGCTCCCACGCGGAACCCCAGTTCTTC.

This chain uses TRBV12-5 with TRBJ1-2, with D perhaps TRBD1 (5 bases). V was trimmed by 4 bases and J by 3 bases, leaving 18 bases between them. Looked up from germline, CDR1 is LGHNT and CDR2 is FRNRAP. The CDR3 length is 16 residues. The CDR3 nucleotides are TGTGCTAGTGGTTATCCCGCGACAGAGCACGACTATGGCTACACCTTC. Translating gives CASGYPATEHDYGYTF.

This chain connects TRBV20-1 to TRBJ2-3, with 7 nucleotides matching TRBD2. CDR3 length equals 16 residues. The V gene end was trimmed by 0 bases and the J gene end by 0 bases; junction bases not matched to a gene: 6. CDR1 is DFQATT, CDR2 SNEGSKA, per germline (reference sequence). In nucleotides, the CDR3 is TGCAGTGCTAGAGACGCGGGGGAGAAAAGCACAGATACGCAGTATTTT. It specifies CSARDAGEKSTDTQYF.

The chain has TRBV7-2 and TRBJ1-2, with 10 bases that match TRBD1. This CDR3 region has 14 residues. Losses at the gene ends were 5 bases for V and 6 bases for J; bases not matched to a gene: 6. Germline V gene sequence: CDR1 SGHTA, CDR2 FQGNSA. CDR3 nucleotides: TGTGCCAGCAGCCATCCGACAGGGGGCCATGGCTACACCTTC. Translated, it gives CASSHPTGGHGYTF.